The rows below give T cell receptor beta chains drawn from one sample of a study of T cell responses to AZD1222 COVID-19 vaccine. Measured with immunoSEQ multiplex PCR; TCRdb has only the in-frame clones, and not every one. The repertoire has under 70,000 clones, 76% of them found once; the top ten carry over 11%. The material was peripheral blood, obtained on day 0 of AZD1222 vaccination. These receptors originate from an adult in good health. Both conserved end residues are part of each CDR3. Each record gives: J gene, V gene, CDR3 protein.

TRBJ2-3,TRBV4-1,CASSQEASGLPTDTQYF
TRBJ1-2,TRBV23-1,CATTGPYSGYTF
TRBJ2-7,TRBV29-1,CSVEAPRQDRVYEQYF
TRBJ2-3,TRBV6-2/TRBV6-3,CASSYATSGDTDTQYF
TRBJ2-5,TRBV9,CASSVGAIPDRVMETQYF
TRBJ2-1,TRBV7-2,CASSAQMGNEQFF
TRBJ1-1,TRBV29-1,CSVDDGESDTEAFF
TRBJ1-2,TRBV28,CASSLRVLNYGYTF
TRBJ2-7,TRBV6-2/TRBV6-3,CASRPPGGFNEQYF
TRBJ2-5,TRBV7-2,CASRRDRWSETQYF
TRBJ2-2,TRBV7-8,CASSSPPTGTGELFF
TRBJ2-7,TRBV28,CASSLGTRDYEQYF
TRBJ2-1,TRBV2,CASSEQAGVEQFF
TRBJ2-1,TRBV4-3,CASSVAVRGGLANEQFF
TRBJ1-2,TRBV29-1,CSVERDRGRGYTF
TRBJ1-4,TRBV18,CASSPRQTNEKLFF
TRBJ1-6,TRBV9,CASSVGDRSNSPLHF
TRBJ1-5,TRBV15,CATSRGDIYQPQHF
TRBJ1-1,TRBV7-6,CASSLQGRTEAFF
TRBJ1-2,TRBV9,CASSPQPPGGYTF
TRBJ2-1,TRBV9,CASSVGWESSYNEQFF
TRBJ2-7,TRBV9,CASSVEVTDTLYEQYF
TRBJ2-7,TRBV5-8,CASSLGGVAGDLSYEQYF
TRBJ1-2,TRBV20-1,CSASGDRDYGYTF
TRBJ2-1,TRBV29-1,CSVDGGGSYNEQFF
TRBJ2-5,TRBV29-1,CSVEKRGIRAQYF
TRBJ1-1,TRBV6-5,CASSRGGLGTEAFF
TRBJ2-4,TRBV27,CASSFASGGNIQYF
TRBJ1-2,TRBV7-2,CASSLAPGRGNYGYTF
TRBJ2-7,TRBV19,CASSIIQGVRSEQYF
TRBJ1-2,TRBV12-3/TRBV12-4,CASSLGQGRGYTF
TRBJ2-3,TRBV11-2,CASSPLRGSFDTQYF
TRBJ1-1,TRBV5-4,CASSLGVARGNTEAFF
TRBJ2-3,TRBV4-2,CASSQALGLSSDTQYF
TRBJ2-7,TRBV19,CASSSDRGHNYEQYF
TRBJ2-5,TRBV5-1,CASSSDKETQYF
TRBJ2-7,TRBV5-8,CASSFLTSGDPYEQYF
TRBJ1-1,TRBV5-8,CASSLGGLLDTEAFF
TRBJ1-1,TRBV28,CASSVHRGRRNTEAFF